These 14 T cell receptor beta chains were sequenced from one sample in a study of cytomegalovirus exposure and HLA in healthy donors. PCR employed 60 Vbeta and 13 Jbeta primers. The repertoire was sequenced with immunoSEQ multiplex PCR; TCRdb's copy has only in-frame clones and lacks some. This table has 150,000 to 200,000 clones, about 81% appearing once. Input material: PBMCs. Every receptor here comes from a man between 18 and 35 years old in good health and CMV-seronegative.

This chain links TRBV11-3 with TRBJ2-1; 10 bases are a match to TRBD2. CDR3 length equals 16 residues. Germline values: CDR1 SGHNT, CDR2 YENEEA. Trimming removed 3 bases from V and 7 bases from J; junction bases left unmatched: 9. CDR3 bases: TGTGCCAGCAGCTTGAGTTCAGCGGGAGGGTTAAATGAGCAGTTCTTC. Protein sequence: CASSLSSAGGLNEQFF. Looking up the rest from reference TRBV11-3 and TRBJ2-1 gives the full variable domain: EAGVVQSPRYKIIEKKQPVAFWCNPISGHNTLYWYLQNLGQGPELLIRYENEEAVDDSQLPKDRFSAERLKGVDSTLKIQPAELGDSAVYLCASSLSSAGGLNEQFFGPGTRLTVL.

The V call is TRBV25-1, the J call TRBJ1-4, with 8 bases identical to TRBD1. In germline, CDR1 is MGHDK, CDR2 SYGVNS. V trimming: 8 bases; J trimming: 7 bases; junction bases outside the gene matches: 12. The CDR3 totals 15 residues. The DNA for the CDR3 is TGTGCCAGCGGACAGGGATCCCCCCGAGGTGAAAAACTGTTTTTT. Translating it yields CASGQGSPRGEKLFF.

The rearrangement uses TRBV7-2 and TRBJ2-5; 14 nucleotides line up with TRBD2. The DNA matches TRBJ2-7 better at its end, which makes the J call doubtful. The length of the CDR3 is 18 residues. Germline values: CDR1 SGHTA, CDR2 FQGNSA. The CDR3 here is CASSLGTSGRTLSYEQYF. The CDR3 DNA reads TGTGCCAGCAGCTTAGGGACTAGCGGGAGGACGCTATCCTACGAGCAGTACTTC.

This clone came up a few times. V is TRBV6-1 and J is TRBJ2-1, with TRBD2 matching over 9 bases. V lost 7 bases to trimming and J lost 8 bases; unmatched junction nucleotides: 12. The CDR3 has 15 residues. CDR1 is MNHNS, CDR2 SASEGT, per germline. CDR3 sequence (DNA): TGTGCCAGCATGGAATCTGGCGGGAGGGGCGATGAGCAGTTCTTC. This sequence encodes CASMESGGRGDEQFF.

A word on this clone: A junction boundary mismatches the germline segment, possibly from a read error. The gene calls are TRBV11-2 and TRBJ1-2; TRBD1 might be the D (5 bases). The CDR3 has 13 amino acids. Per germline, CDR1 SGHAT and CDR2 FQNNGV. In nucleotides, the CDR3 is TGTGCCAGCAGCTTAGAAGGACGGGGGACGTTGCACTTC. Its protein is CASSLEGRGTLHF.

This rearrangement joins TRBV4-1 to TRBJ1-1; a weak D match, TRBD1 (6 bases). The V end was cut by 1 base, the J end by 0 bases, with 12 bases between. From germline, CDR1 is MGHRA and CDR2 YSYEKL. The CDR3 sequence is 16 residues long. The CDR3 sequence is CASSQGTVKMNTEAFF. Written as DNA, the CDR3 is TGCGCCAGCAGCCAAGGGACAGTGAAAATGAACACTGAAGCTTTCTTT.

This chain uses TRBV27 with TRBJ2-1; possible D gene TRBD1, 5 bases. CDR1 MNHEY and CDR2 SMNVEV come from the germline V gene (reference sequence). This CDR3 comprises 15 residues. V was cut by 2 bases and J by 2 bases, with 10 bases left in between. CDR3 nucleotide sequence: TGTGCCAGCAGTTTAGGGGCTCTCACCTACAATGAGCAGTTCTTC. This encodes CASSLGALTYNEQFF.

The V call is TRBV19, the J call TRBJ2-7, with 7 bases fitting TRBD2. J lost 2 bases, V lost 5 bases, and 6 bases had no gene match. The CDR3 runs to 14 residues. Germline-derived CDR1 and CDR2 are LNHDA and SQIVND (reference sequence). CDR3 loop: CASSLSGTTYEQYF. The CDR3 nucleotides read TGTGCCAGTAGTTTGAGCGGGACTACCTACGAGCAGTACTTC.

CDR3 in DNA: TGTGCCAGCAGCCCTACAGGGCGAACGGCGGCTTTCTTT. Translating gives CASSPTGRTAAFF. V is TRBV7-3 and J is TRBJ1-1; D may be TRBD1 (6 bases). V dropped 5 bases and J dropped 11 bases, with 18 bases sitting between them. This CDR3 spans 13 amino acids. Germline lookup yields CDR1 SGHTA and CDR2 FQGTGA. The variable domain in full, completed from reference TRBV7-3 and TRBJ1-1, reads GAGVSQTPSNKVTEKGKYVELRCDPISGHTALYWYRQSLGQGPEFLIYFQGTGAADDSGLPNDRFFAVRPEGSVSTLKIQRTERGDSAVYLCASSPTGRTAAFFGQGTRLTVV.

The chain has TRBV11-3 and TRBJ2-7, with D unresolved. Trimming removed 4 bases at V and 6 bases at J, with 10 bases between. CDR3 length equals 12 residues. Germline CDR1 is SGHNT and CDR2 is YENEEA. The DNA for the CDR3 is TGTGCCAGCAGCTCTATTAGTGGCGAGCAGTACTTC. Protein: CASSSISGEQYF.

The rearrangement uses TRBV19 and TRBJ2-2; tentative D call: TRBD1 (6 bases). The germline CDR1 and CDR2 sequences are LNHDA and SQIVND (reference sequence). V lost 6 bases and J 5 bases, leaving 19 bases between the germline ends. The CDR3 extends over 16 amino acids. CDR3 protein: CASSPDDRRDTGELFF. CDR3 DNA: TGTGCCAGTAGCCCCGATGACAGGCGTGATACCGGGGAGCTGTTTTTT.

The chain couples TRBV4-3 to TRBJ2-2; 10 positions agree with TRBD2. After removal of 0 bases from V and 9 bases from J, the junction contained 10 bases not matched to a gene. CDR3 length: 17 residues. Germline V lookup: CDR1 LGHNA, CDR2 YSLEER. CDR3 residues: CASSQDGGLARSWELFF. Here the CDR3 DNA reads TGCGCCAGCAGCCAAGATGGGGGACTAGCGAGATCCTGGGAGCTGTTTTTT.

In its sample, this clone was seen a few times. In nucleotides, the CDR3 is TGTGCCAGTAGTAGGGACACCTACGAGCAGTACTTC. Translated: CASSRDTYEQYF. This chain links TRBV19 with TRBJ2-7; tentatively, D is TRBD1 (6 bases). The V and J ends lost 4 bases and 2 bases respectively, with 6 bases between them. This CDR3 spans 12 amino acids. The germline gives CDR1 LNHDA, CDR2 SQIVND (reference sequence). Full variable domain (outside the CDR3, taken from reference TRBV19 and TRBJ2-7): DGGITQSPKYLFRKEGQNVTLSCEQNLNHDAMYWYRQDPGQGLRLIYYSQIVNDFQKGDIAEGYSVSREKKESFPLTVTSAQKNPTAFYLCASSRDTYEQYFGPGTRLTVT.

The rearrangement joins TRBV11-2 to TRBJ2-7; 14 nucleotides line up with TRBD2. Germline trimming cut 5 bases from V and 3 bases from J; bases unmatched to any gene: 6. The CDR3 runs to 16 residues. Per the germline V gene, CDR1 is SGHAT and CDR2 is FQNNGV. The chain's CDR3 is CASSLGLAGVLYEQYF. In DNA form, the CDR3 reads TGTGCCAGCAGCCTGGGACTAGCGGGGGTACTCTACGAGCAGTACTTC. Complete variable domain (other parts from reference TRBV11-2 and TRBJ2-7): EAGVAQSPRYKIIEKRQSVAFWCNPISGHATLYWYQQILGQGPKLLIQFQNNGVVDDSQLPKDRFSAERLKGVDSTLKIQPAKLEDSAVYLCASSLGLAGVLYEQYFGPGTRLTVT.